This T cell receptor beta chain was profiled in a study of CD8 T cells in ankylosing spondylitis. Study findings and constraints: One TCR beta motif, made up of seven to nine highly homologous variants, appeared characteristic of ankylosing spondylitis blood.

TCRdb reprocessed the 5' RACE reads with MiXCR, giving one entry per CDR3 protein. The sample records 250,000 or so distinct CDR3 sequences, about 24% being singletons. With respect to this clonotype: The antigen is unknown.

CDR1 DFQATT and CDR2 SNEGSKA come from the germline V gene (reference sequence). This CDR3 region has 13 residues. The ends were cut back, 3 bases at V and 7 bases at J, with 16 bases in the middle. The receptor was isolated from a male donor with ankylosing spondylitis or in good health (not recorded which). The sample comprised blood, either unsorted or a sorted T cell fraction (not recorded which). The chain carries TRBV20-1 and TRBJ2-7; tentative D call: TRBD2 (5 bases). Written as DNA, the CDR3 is TGCAGTGCTAGTGATGCTAGCCCCCGGGAGCAGTACTTC. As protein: CSASDASPREQYF.